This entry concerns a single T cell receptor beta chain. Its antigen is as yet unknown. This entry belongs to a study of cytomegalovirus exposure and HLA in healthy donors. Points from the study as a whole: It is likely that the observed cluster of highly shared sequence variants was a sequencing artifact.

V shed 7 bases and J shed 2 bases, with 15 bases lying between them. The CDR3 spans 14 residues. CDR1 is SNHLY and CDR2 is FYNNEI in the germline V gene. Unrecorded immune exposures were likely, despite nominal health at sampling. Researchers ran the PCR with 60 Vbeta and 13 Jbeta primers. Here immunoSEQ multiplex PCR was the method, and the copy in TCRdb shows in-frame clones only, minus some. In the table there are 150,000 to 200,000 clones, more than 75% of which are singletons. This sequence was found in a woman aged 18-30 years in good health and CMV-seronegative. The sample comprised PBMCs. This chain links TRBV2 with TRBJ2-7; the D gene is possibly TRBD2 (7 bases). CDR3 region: CASKHRGGPYEQYF. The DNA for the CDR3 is TGTGCCAGCAAGCATAGGGGGGGGCCCTACGAGCAGTACTTC.